The 21 T cell receptor beta chains below all came from one sample that was sequenced in a study of memory CD4+ T cells and cytomegalovirus serostatus. The table came from immunoSEQ multiplex PCR; TCRdb's copy has only in-frame clones and leaves some out. The table lists about 50,000 clones, approximately 83% of them singletons. Single viable CD3+CD4+CD8-CD45RO+ cells were sorted as the memory CD4+ T cells. Material: memory CD4+ T cells from blood. These receptors originate from an adult in good health and CMV-seronegative.

The chain links TRBV4-2 to TRBJ2-3; 15 bases align to TRBD2. The CDR3 has 22 residues. The ends lost 3 bases at V and 1 base at J; junction bases unmatched: 17. Germline V gene sequence: CDR1 LGHNA, CDR2 YNFKEQ. CDR3 bases: TGTGCCAGCAGCCAGAGGACTAGCGGGGGGGCAGTGGGTGTAAGGGGCACAGATACGCAGTATTTT. Translated, it gives CASSQRTSGGAVGVRGTDTQYF.

The chain is built from TRBV6-5 and TRBJ2-3; D remains unclear. Looked up from germline, CDR1 is MNHEY and CDR2 is SVGAGI. CDR3 length: 12 residues. The V end lost 7 bases, the J end lost 5 bases, and 10 bases lay between the germline ends. The CDR3 region is CASISPGDTQYF. The CDR3 DNA sequence: TGTGCCAGCATCTCCCCAGGAGATACGCAGTATTTT.

The chain recombines TRBV9 with TRBJ2-3; a possible D gene is TRBD2 (5 bases). The CDR3 consists of 15 residues. Germline V gene sequence: CDR1 SGDLS, CDR2 YYNGEE. The V end was cut by 1 base, the J end by 2 bases, with 11 bases between. CDR3 nucleotide sequence: TGTGCCAGCAGCGTATCTGAGGGAACCACAGATACGCAGTATTTT. Its protein is CASSVSEGTTDTQYF.

This chain uses TRBV7-9 with TRBJ1-4, with 7 bases that match TRBD1. Per the germline V gene, CDR1 is SEHNR and CDR2 is FQNEAQ (reference sequence). The J segment lost 4 bases and the V segment lost 5 bases, leaving 10 bases of the junction unmatched. This CDR3 has 16 residues. The CDR3 DNA sequence: TGTGCCAGCAGCCCCTGGCGGACAGGCGATAATGAAAAACTGTTTTTT. This codes for CASSPWRTGDNEKLFF.

The J gene is TRBJ2-2, the V gene TRBV6-6, with D maybe TRBD1 (5 bases). The CDR3 is made up of 12 amino acids. Germline CDR1 MNHNY, CDR2 SVGAGI (reference sequence). The ends were cut back, 7 bases at V and 6 bases at J, with 9 bases in the middle. CDR3 in DNA: TGTGCCAGCAAAGGGGCCGCCGGGGAGCTGTTTTTT. It encodes CASKGAAGELFF.

The chain has TRBV2 and TRBJ1-2; D may be TRBD1 (5 bases). Between the trimmed V and J ends, which lost 1 base and 5 bases, there was a span of 14 bases. Germline-derived CDR1 and CDR2 are SNHLY and FYNNEI. There are 15 residues in the CDR3. CDR3 nucleotide sequence: TGTGCCAGCAGTGAAGTAACGGGACGGCATTATGGCTACACCTTC. Encoded protein: CASSEVTGRHYGYTF. Filled out from reference TRBV2 and TRBJ1-2, the complete variable domain reads EPEVTQTPSHQVTQMGQEVILRCVPISNHLYFYWYRQILGQKVEFLVSFYNNEISEKSEIFDDQFSVERPDGSNFTLKIRSTKLEDSAMYFCASSEVTGRHYGYTFGSGTRLTVV.

This clone was seen only a few times. The V call is TRBV2, the J call TRBJ1-1, with D uncertain. Trimming cost V 4 bases and J 0 bases, with 9 bases left between them. The CDR3 extends over 14 amino acids. Germline V lookup: CDR1 SNHLY, CDR2 FYNNEI. Here the CDR3 DNA reads TGTGCCAGCAGTGTCAACAGCATGAACACTGAAGCTTTCTTT. Translation gives CASSVNSMNTEAFF.

The chain carries TRBV5-4 and TRBJ2-3, with a weak D call TRBD2 (6 bases). The V gene lost 9 bases and the J gene lost 1 base, with 15 bases spanning the gap. Germline CDR1 reads SGHNT; CDR2 reads YYREEE (reference sequence). CDR3 length: 14 residues. CDR3 nucleotide sequence: TGTGCCACTGCTCTGGGGGGAGGCACAGATACGCAGTATTTT. It translates to CATALGGGTDTQYF.

The V gene is TRBV9, the J gene TRBJ2-3; D gene uncertain. This CDR3 contains 11 residues. V was trimmed by 4 bases and J by 6 bases, leaving 6 bases between them. The germline V gene has CDR1 SGDLS and CDR2 YYNGEE. CDR3 amino acids: CASSQSDTQYF. The DNA of the CDR3 is TGTGCCAGCAGCCAATCTGATACGCAGTATTTT.

The chain has TRBV11-3 and TRBJ2-6; 8 bases align to TRBD1. This CDR3 has 18 amino acids. CDR1 is SGHNT and CDR2 is YENEEA in the germline V gene. V lost 1 base and J lost 0; bases outside the gene matches: 5. The CDR3 DNA follows: TGTGCCAGCAGCTTAGGTGGGACAGGAGGCTCTGGGGCCAACGTCCTGACTTTC. Translating gives CASSLGGTGGSGANVLTF.

This clone was recorded only once. The gene calls are TRBV10-3 and TRBJ2-7; D is perhaps TRBD1 (6 bases). This CDR3 is 13 amino acids long. V shed 5 bases and J shed 3 bases, with 11 bases lying between them. CDR1 is ENHRY, CDR2 SYGVKD, per germline. Here the CDR3 reads CAISTGLLYEQYF. The DNA of the CDR3 is TGTGCCATCAGTACAGGGCTCCTCTACGAGCAGTACTTC.

The chain employs TRBV19 and TRBJ2-2; no firm D call. CDR1 and CDR2 from the germline V gene are LNHDA and SQIVND (reference sequence). This CDR3 comprises 12 residues. The V gene lost 6 bases and the J gene lost 7 bases, with 9 bases spanning the gap. CDR3 region: CASRDAHGELFF. DNA of the CDR3: TGTGCCAGTAGAGACGCGCACGGGGAGCTGTTTTTT. Full variable domain (rest looked up from reference TRBV19 and TRBJ2-2): DGGITQSPKYLFRKEGQNVTLSCEQNLNHDAMYWYRQDPGQGLRLIYYSQIVNDFQKGDIAEGYSVSREKKESFPLTVTSAQKNPTAFYLCASRDAHGELFFGEGSRLTVL.

CDR3 DNA sequence: TGTGCCAGCAGCTTAGGACTCATGACGGATACGCAGTATTTT. Translation gives CASSLGLMTDTQYF. The chain is built from TRBV11-1 and TRBJ2-3; no clear D. V lost 1 base and J 6 bases, leaving 11 bases between the germline ends. The length of the CDR3 is 14 residues. Germline V lookup: CDR1 SGHAT, CDR2 FQDESV (reference sequence).

Here the CDR3 reads CASSLVRSGGARDTQYF. CDR3 in DNA: TGTGCCAGCAGCTTAGTCAGGAGTGGGGGGGCCCGGGATACGCAGTATTTT. The V and J genes are TRBV7-2 and TRBJ2-3; the D gene is possibly TRBD2 (7 bases). Trimming stripped 1 base from V and 6 bases from J, with 20 bases between. Germline CDR1 is SGHTA and CDR2 is FQGNSA. The length of the CDR3 is 17 residues.

The V and J genes are TRBV2 and TRBJ1-1, with 7 nucleotides matching TRBD1. Unmatched junction bases numbered 2, after V lost 1 base and J lost 0 bases. Germline CDR1 reads SNHLY; CDR2 reads FYNNEI. The CDR3 totals 15 residues. CDR3 loop: CASSEEGQVNTEAFF. CDR3 in DNA: TGTGCCAGCAGTGAAGAAGGACAGGTGAACACTGAAGCTTTCTTT.

This clone has just a few counts. The chain combines TRBV25-1 with TRBJ1-6; D is uncertain. Deletions cut 8 bases from V and 18 bases from J, with 8 bases between. This CDR3 has 8 amino acids. Germline CDR1 is MGHDK and CDR2 is SYGVNS. The CDR3 sequence is CASLDRHF. CDR3 bases: TGTGCCAGCTTGGACCGCCACTTT.

The gene calls are TRBV6-1 and TRBJ2-5; 8 bases map to TRBD2. The CDR3 has 15 amino acids. CDR1 and CDR2 from the germline V gene are MNHNS and SASEGT. Trimming took 2 bases from V and 5 from J; bases not matched to a gene: 7. The CDR3, as DNA: TGTGCCAGCAGTGAAATCGACGGGGGGGCGGAGACCCAGTACTTC. Protein product: CASSEIDGGAETQYF.

This rearrangement joins TRBV7-6 to TRBJ1-1; a weak D match, TRBD1 (6 bases). Germline assignment: CDR1 SGHVS and CDR2 FNYEAQ. V gave up 5 bases and J gave up 6 bases, with 13 bases separating them. CDR3 size: 13 residues. The CDR3 region is CASSPRRGAEAFF. The DNA of the CDR3 is TGTGCCAGCAGCCCACGAAGGGGGGCTGAAGCTTTCTTT.

V is TRBV7-2 and J is TRBJ2-5, with D perhaps matching TRBD2 (7 bases). With 4 bases removed from V and 5 bases from J, the gap between germline ends came to 17 bases. This CDR3 has 15 residues. Germline V lookup: CDR1 SGHTA, CDR2 FQGNSA. The CDR3 loop reads CASSSWGRGGETQYF. CDR3 in DNA: TGTGCCAGCAGCTCCTGGGGGAGGGGGGGCGAGACCCAGTACTTC.

This clone was counted only a few times. The rearrangement joins TRBV5-6 to TRBJ2-2; possibly TRBD1 or TRBD2 for D (6 bases each). This CDR3 has 15 amino acids. CDR1 is SGHDT and CDR2 is YYEEEE in the germline V gene. The ends were cut back, 3 bases at V and 6 bases at J, with 15 bases in the middle. The DNA of the CDR3 is TGTGCCAGCAGCTCTTCACGGGGGCAATCCGGGGAGCTGTTTTTT. This sequence encodes CASSSSRGQSGELFF.

The chain links TRBV6-1 to TRBJ2-1, with a weak D call TRBD1 (6 bases). Trimming cost V 6 bases and J 3 bases, with 9 bases left between them. The CDR3 length is 13 residues. Germline CDR1 is MNHNS and CDR2 is SASEGT. This chain's CDR3 is CASRGTHYNEQFF. CDR3 DNA: TGTGCCAGCAGAGGGACACACTACAATGAGCAGTTCTTC.